This TCR beta chain is drawn from a study of identical twins. Study-wide findings and caveats: Weaker excess twin sharing was observed in beta out-of-frame sequences. For out-of-frame alpha sequences shared by twins, low generation probability was in excess.

Germline lookup yields CDR1 SNHLY and CDR2 FYNNEI. The CDR3 runs to 14 residues. V shed 6 bases and J shed 0 bases, with 11 bases lying between them. MiXCR, run by TCRdb on the 5' RACE reads, gives a single entry per CDR3 protein. The table records about 530,000 distinct CDR3 sequences, 20% to 25% of them present only once. As concerns this clonotype: No antigen is known for it.

This sample also belongs to another study, concerning yellow fever vaccine responses in identical twins.

The sequenced sample was CD4+ T cells sorted from blood. The chain recombines TRBV2 with TRBJ1-1; D is unclear. The clonotype originates from a woman aged 18 to 35 in good health. The CDR3, as DNA: TGTGCCAGCAGGGTACAGATAATGAACACTGAAGCTTTCTTT. Its protein product is CASRVQIMNTEAFF.